This T cell receptor (beta chain) was recorded in a study of metastatic and nonmetastatic thyroid tumors. The overall study: Where malignant and benign thyroid patients were concerned, repertoires were compared across blood and tumor or nodule tissue.

No treatment had been given to any patient before thyroid surgery. Original processing methods: A papillary thyroid cancer distant-metastasis classifier was built from CDR3 differences across clinicopathological groups. TCRdb reassembled clones from the PCR reads with MiXCR. These V and J calls are TCRdb output, not the study's own analysis. This table has approximately 25,000 clones, over 25% appearing once. This clone was seen repeatedly, ten times or more. The antigen is unknown. CDR1 and CDR2 from the germline V gene are SGDLS and YYNGEE. V was clipped by 4 bases and J by 0 bases, with 15 bases between them. CDR3 length: 16 amino acids. Regarding the study as a whole: In blood and tumor, TCR beta diversity was reportedly significantly higher in malignant thyroid tumors than in benign nodules.

The sequence was obtained from a male donor with papillary thyroid cancer or a benign thyroid nodule (not recorded which). Some clones in this sample may be carry-over from other donors' samples. The chain employs TRBV9 and TRBJ2-3; D gene ambiguous. Input material: blood. This CDR3 reads CASSPSLERSTDTQYF. DNA for the CDR3: TGTGCCAGCAGCCCCAGCCTCGAACGGAGCACAGATACGCAGTATTTT.